Listed here is a single TCR beta chain. The assay was immunoSEQ multiplex PCR, and TCRdb's table has in-frame clones only and misses some. The sample holds about 81,000 clones, 90% to 97% seen once. The CDR3 runs to 17 residues. V trimming: 2 bases; J trimming: 5 bases; junction bases outside the gene matches: 13. Germline-derived CDR1 and CDR2 are SGHDT and YYEEEE. This record belongs to a study of technical replicates of blood from four donors. Sequencing used T cells isolated from PBMCs. This rearrangement joins TRBV5-6 to TRBJ2-7, with TRBD2 matching over 10 bases. This sequence was found in a human donor in good health. The CDR3: CASSFLAASGRVHEQYF. The CDR3 DNA sequence: TGTGCCAGCAGCTTTTTAGCGGCCAGCGGGAGGGTCCACGAGCAGTACTTC. Variable domain in full (rest from reference TRBV5-6 and TRBJ2-7): DAGVTQSPTHLIKTRGQQVTLRCSPKSGHDTVSWYQQALGQGPQFIFQYYEEEERQRGNFPDRFSGHQFPNYSSELNVNALLLGDSALYLCASSFLAASGRVHEQYFGPGTRLTVT.